These 28 T cell receptor beta chains came from one sample sequenced in a study of blood T cells in healthy people across ages. Through a sample-barcoded 5' primer and a J-beta primer mix, a second PCR was run for roughly 6 to 11 cycles. From the 5' RACE reads, TCRdb called clonotypes with MiXCR, one entry per CDR3 protein. Here the sample spans over 1,200,000 distinct CDR3 sequences, 59% being singletons. Material for sequencing was blood. These receptors originate from a young man in good health.

The chain has TRBV7-9 and TRBJ1-2; D is possibly TRBD1 (5 bases). Per the germline V gene, CDR1 is SEHNR and CDR2 is FQNEAQ (reference sequence). This CDR3 has 13 residues. V lost 4 bases, J lost 6 bases, and 12 bases lay in between. This CDR3 is CASSSVGGNGYTF. The CDR3 DNA reads TGTGCCAGCAGCTCTGTGGGGGGAAATGGCTACACCTTC. Looking up the rest from reference TRBV7-9 and TRBJ1-2 gives the full variable domain: DTGVSQNPRHKITKRGQNVTFRCDPISEHNRLYWYRQTLGQGPEFLTYFQNEAQLEKSRLLSDRFSAERPKGSFSTLEIQRTEQGDSAMYLCASSSVGGNGYTFGSGTRLTVV.

On this clonotype itself: Relative to the germline gene, one junction end is altered; a read error may explain this. The V gene is TRBV7-8, the J gene TRBJ2-7; no firm D call. CDR3 length: 14 residues. Germline V gives CDR1 SGHVS, CDR2 FQNEAQ. Here the CDR3 reads CASSPRPPSCEQYF. The CDR3 region has the DNA TGTGCCAGCAGCCCCAGACCCCCCTCCTGCGAGCAGTACTTC.

This clonotype came up once. The V call is TRBV27, the J call TRBJ2-7; 7 bases map to TRBD2. V gave up 8 bases and J gave up 7 bases; unmatched junction bases: 17. From germline, CDR1 is MNHEY and CDR2 SMNVEV (reference sequence). The CDR3 totals 15 residues. In DNA form, the CDR3 reads TGTGCCAGCTCCCTAACCCGGACTAGTTCGTGGGAGCAGTACTTC. Amino acid sequence: CASSLTRTSSWEQYF.

This clonotype turned up a few times. The CDR3 protein is CASSSGTGRYYEQYF. Here the CDR3 DNA reads TGTGCCAGCTCCTCCGGGACAGGGAGATACTACGAGCAGTACTTC. This chain connects TRBV18 to TRBJ2-7; the match to TRBD1 covers 9 bases. Looked up from germline, CDR1 is KGHSH and CDR2 is LQKENI. The CDR3 totals 15 residues. J lost 3 bases, V lost 6 bases, and 9 bases had no gene match.

The genes are TRBV20-1 and TRBJ2-7; the D gene is possibly TRBD1 (6 bases). The CDR3 has 14 residues. Trimming took off 0 bases at V and 3 bases at J, with 12 bases between the two ends. Germline CDR1 and CDR2: DFQATT and SNEGSKA (reference sequence). The CDR3 sequence: CSARDGQQRYEQYF. The CDR3 DNA follows: TGCAGTGCTAGAGATGGACAGCAGCGCTACGAGCAGTACTTC.

The chain carries TRBV7-9 and TRBJ1-5; D call uncertain. The CDR3 extends over 15 amino acids. V lost 4 bases and J lost 1, with 11 bases in between. Per the germline V gene, CDR1 is SEHNR and CDR2 is FQNEAQ (reference sequence). The CDR3 region has the DNA TGTGCCAGCAGCTCCCTTTTAATCAGCAATCAGCCCCAGCATTTT. This translates into CASSSLLISNQPQHF.

V usage is TRBV11-2 and J usage is TRBJ1-1; weak D call: TRBD1 (6 bases). The V and J ends lost 7 bases and 11 bases respectively, with 23 bases between them. The germline gives CDR1 SGHAT, CDR2 FQNNGV. The CDR3 spans 14 residues. Here the CDR3 reads CASNHWAGETRAFF. CDR3 sequence (DNA): TGTGCCAGCAACCACTGGGCAGGGGAAACACGGGCTTTCTTT.

The rearrangement joins TRBV29-1 to TRBJ2-3; no definite D call. Germline CDR1 and CDR2: SQVTM and ANQGSEA. This CDR3 contains 13 residues. Trimming left V 8 bases short and J 2 bases short, with 14 bases between. CDR3 bases: TGCAGCTCCCTCCGAGCTGACACAGATACGCAGTATTTT. Its protein product is CSSLRADTDTQYF.

This rearrangement joins TRBV7-2 to TRBJ2-3; 9 nucleotides agree with TRBD1. Germline V gives CDR1 SGHTA, CDR2 FQGNSA. V lost 5 bases, J lost 8 bases, and 8 bases stayed unmatched. The CDR3 has 14 residues. The CDR3 nucleotides are TGTGCCAGCAGCCCCCGGACAGGGGCTTCTACGCAGTATTTT. Amino acid sequence: CASSPRTGASTQYF. The full variable domain, rest sourced from reference TRBV7-2 and TRBJ2-3, is GAGVSQSPSNKVTEKGKDVELRCDPISGHTALYWYRQSLGQGLEFLIYFQGNSAPDKSGLPSDRFSAERTGGSVSTLTIQRTQQEDSAVYLCASSPRTGASTQYFGPGTRLTVL.

This clonotype showed up many times. This sequence joins TRBV10-1 and TRBJ1-2, with D possibly TRBD1 on 5 matching bases. The germline V gene has CDR1 WNHNN and CDR2 SYGVQD (reference sequence). The CDR3 loop spans 14 amino acids. Deletions cut 3 bases from V and 8 bases from J, with 16 bases between. The chain's CDR3 is CASSEEEGWNGYTF. DNA for the CDR3: TGCGCCAGCAGTGAAGAGGAGGGGTGGAACGGCTACACCTTC.

The gene calls are TRBV7-9 and TRBJ1-4; D not resolved. CDR1 SEHNR and CDR2 FQNEAQ come from the germline V gene (reference sequence). This CDR3 spans 12 amino acids. Trimming cost V 2 bases and J 8 bases, with 6 bases left between them. The CDR3 DNA reads as TGTGCCAGCAGCTTAAATACGGAAAAACTGTTTTTT. Its translation: CASSLNTEKLFF.

This clonotype was seen only once. V usage is TRBV7-9 and J usage is TRBJ2-1; 7 positions match TRBD2. Germline-derived CDR1 and CDR2 are SEHNR and FQNEAQ (reference sequence). The V and J ends lost 5 bases and 6 bases, in that order; junction bases with no gene match: 16. The CDR3 sequence is 17 residues long. Here the CDR3 DNA reads TGTGCCAGCAGCCCCCCCGTCGGGGGAGGGCCCTCCAATGAGCAGTTCTTC. Protein sequence: CASSPPVGGGPSNEQFF.

This clonotype was detected ten times or more. This may be a read error, as it is one base from a much larger clone. The V gene is TRBV12-3 or TRBV12-4, the J gene TRBJ2-5, with D possibly matching TRBD2 (5 bases). This CDR3 region has 16 residues. V was pared by 6 bases and J by 2 bases, with 19 bases between. CDR3 loop: CASRPSTWTGQETQYF. The CDR3 DNA reads TGTGCCAGCAGACCCTCGACCTGGACGGGGCAAGAGACCCAGTACTTC.

The chain has TRBV4-2 and TRBJ2-1; D might be TRBD2 (6 bases). Trimming cost V 2 bases and J 4 bases, with 18 bases left between them. The length of the CDR3 is 17 residues. Germline V gives CDR1 LGHNA, CDR2 YNFKEQ. CDR3 DNA: TGTGCCAGCAGCCAAAGGACTAAATACGAGGGATACAATGAGCAGTTCTTC. Protein: CASSQRTKYEGYNEQFF.

This sequence joins TRBV7-2 and TRBJ2-1; D might be TRBD1 or TRBD2, each matching 7 bases. With 5 bases removed from V and 6 bases from J, the gap between germline ends came to 17 bases. Per the germline V gene, CDR1 is SGHTA and CDR2 is FQGNSA. The CDR3 extends over 15 amino acids. For the CDR3, the DNA is TGTGCCAGCAGCCCTTGGGAGGGGGCTAGCAATGAGCAGTTCTTC. It specifies CASSPWEGASNEQFF.

The chain carries TRBV3-1 and TRBJ2-7; 12 bases align to TRBD1. Per germline, CDR1 LGHDT and CDR2 YNNKEL (reference sequence). V lost 4 bases and J lost 5; bases outside the gene matches: 3. The CDR3 has 14 residues. The CDR3: CASSLGTGGNEQYF. The CDR3 DNA is TGTGCCAGCAGCCTCGGGACAGGGGGCAACGAGCAGTACTTC.

V usage is TRBV12-3 or TRBV12-4 and J usage is TRBJ2-2; 11 nucleotides agree with TRBD2. The CDR3 length is 16 residues. Germline trimming cut 3 bases from V and 6 bases from J; bases unmatched to any gene: 6. The CDR3, as DNA: TGTGCCAGCAGTTTTAGCGGGGGGGCCATCGCCGGGGAGCTGTTTTTT. Translated, it gives CASSFSGGAIAGELFF.

V and J are TRBV6-1 and TRBJ2-4, with 14 bases that match TRBD2. The germline gives CDR1 MNHNS, CDR2 SASEGT. The CDR3 has 20 amino acids. The V gene end was trimmed by 6 bases and the J gene end by 0 bases; junction bases not matched to a gene: 13. The CDR3 region has the DNA TGTGCCAGCAGCCACGGACTAGCGGGAGGACCCGCCCTAGCCAAAAACATTCAGTACTTC. It yields the protein CASSHGLAGGPALAKNIQYF.

This clonotype was recorded at least ten times. This rearrangement joins TRBV4-3 to TRBJ2-1; 7 bases fit TRBD1. Germline V gene lookup returns CDR1 LGHNA and CDR2 YSLEER. This CDR3 has 16 amino acids. V trimming: 0 bases; J trimming: 2 bases; junction bases outside the gene matches: 4. The CDR3 loop is CASSQEGQGAYNEQFF. In DNA, the CDR3 is TGCGCCAGCAGCCAAGAAGGGCAGGGGGCCTACAATGAGCAGTTCTTC.

The rearrangement joins TRBV27 to TRBJ2-3; D perhaps matches TRBD2 (6 bases). V lost 4 bases to trimming and J lost 4 bases, with 9 bases between them. This CDR3 has 13 amino acids. Looked up from germline, CDR1 is MNHEY and CDR2 is SMNVEV (reference sequence). Here the CDR3 DNA reads TGTGCCAGCAGTTGGGGAGGACCAGATACGCAGTATTTT. Its translation: CASSWGGPDTQYF.

This clonotype occurred a few times. The chain couples TRBV20-1 to TRBJ2-1; D is unresolved. Germline V CDR1 and CDR2: DFQATT, SNEGSKA (reference sequence). This CDR3 has 14 amino acids. The V and J ends lost 0 bases and 8 bases respectively, with 14 bases between them. The CDR3 spells CSARDRREGDEQFF. Here the CDR3 DNA reads TGCAGTGCTAGAGATCGGCGTGAAGGTGATGAGCAGTTCTTC.

The chain carries TRBV6-6 and TRBJ2-4; D is possibly TRBD1 or TRBD2 (5 bases each). The tail of the sequence fits TRBJ2-7 better, so the J call may be wrong. Germline CDR1 MNHNY, CDR2 SVGAGI (reference sequence). The CDR3 has 12 residues. This CDR3 is CASSSEGPEQYF. CDR3 nucleotides: TGTGCCAGCAGTTCCGAGGGACCCGAGCAGTACTTC.

The rearrangement uses TRBV5-1 and TRBJ2-1; 9 bases are a match to TRBD1. Unmatched junction bases numbered 1, after V lost 3 bases and J lost 3 bases. CDR1 and CDR2 (germline): SGHRS, YFSETQ. The CDR3 runs to 14 residues. The CDR3 spells CASSWGQGYNEQFF. In DNA, the CDR3 is TGCGCCAGCAGCTGGGGACAGGGCTACAATGAGCAGTTCTTC. The whole variable domain, filled in from reference TRBV5-1 and TRBJ2-1, reads KAGVTQTPRYLIKTRGQQVTLSCSPISGHRSVSWYQQTPGQGLQFLFEYFSETQRNKGNFPGRFSGRQFSNSRSEMNVSTLELGDSALYLCASSWGQGYNEQFFGPGTRLTVL.

This clonotype showed up just a few times. CDR3: CSASRGPYGYTF. The CDR3 DNA sequence: TGCAGTGCTAGTCGGGGGCCCTATGGCTACACCTTC. The chain carries TRBV20-1 and TRBJ1-2; TRBD1 might be the D (6 bases). Trimming pared 3 bases from V and 4 bases from J, leaving 9 bases between. Germline values: CDR1 DFQATT, CDR2 SNEGSKA (reference sequence). This CDR3 comprises 12 residues.

The rearrangement links TRBV6-5 to TRBJ1-1, with D possibly matching TRBD1 (5 bases). Deletions cut 8 bases from V and 7 bases from J, with 14 bases between. The CDR3 spans 12 residues. Germline CDR1 is MNHEY and CDR2 is SVGAGI. The CDR3, as DNA: TGTGCCAGCTCGAGGACATTAGGTGAAGCTTTCTTT. It translates to CASSRTLGEAFF.

The rearrangement links TRBV7-2 to TRBJ2-7; no reliable D call. Trimming took off 4 bases at V and 6 bases at J, with 10 bases between the two ends. CDR1 SGHTA and CDR2 FQGNSA come from the germline V gene. This CDR3 has 12 residues. The CDR3 sequence: CASSSLFREQYF. DNA of the CDR3: TGTGCCAGCAGCTCCTTGTTTCGCGAGCAGTACTTC.

This clonotype was detected a few times. This chain connects TRBV24-1 to TRBJ2-3, with D unclear. Trimming took off 3 bases at V and 6 bases at J, with 9 bases between the two ends. Germline CDR1 KGHDR, CDR2 SFDVKD. This CDR3 contains 13 residues. The CDR3 loop is CATSDPPNDTQYF. CDR3 nucleotide sequence: TGTGCCACCAGTGATCCCCCTAACGATACGCAGTATTTT.

This clonotype was found once. A junction boundary mismatches the germline segment, possibly from a read error. The J gene is TRBJ2-4, the V gene TRBV19; possibly TRBD1 or TRBD2 for D (6 bases each). The CDR3 covers 15 residues. Germline V lookup: CDR1 LNHDA, CDR2 SQIVND (reference sequence). The CDR3: CVSSMGGITKNIQYF. The CDR3 nucleotides read TGTGTCAGTAGTATGGGGGGCATAACCAAAAACATTCAGTACTTC.